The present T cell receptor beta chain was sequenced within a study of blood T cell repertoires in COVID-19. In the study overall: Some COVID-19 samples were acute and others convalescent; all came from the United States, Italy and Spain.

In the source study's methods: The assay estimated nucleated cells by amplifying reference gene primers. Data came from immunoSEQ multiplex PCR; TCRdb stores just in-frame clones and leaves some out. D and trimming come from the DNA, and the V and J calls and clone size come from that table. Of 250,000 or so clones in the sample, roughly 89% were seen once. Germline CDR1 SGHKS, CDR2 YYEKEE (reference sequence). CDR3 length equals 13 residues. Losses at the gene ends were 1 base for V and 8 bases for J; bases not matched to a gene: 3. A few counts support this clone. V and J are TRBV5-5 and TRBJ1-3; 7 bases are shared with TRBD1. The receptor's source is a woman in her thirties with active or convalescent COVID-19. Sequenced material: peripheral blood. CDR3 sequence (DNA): TGTGCCAGCAGCTTGCCAGGGGGGTACACCATATATTTT. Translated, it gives CASSLPGGYTIYF.